This T cell receptor beta chain was obtained from a study of T cell responses to AZD1222 COVID-19 vaccine. Study-level points and caveats: There were repertoire samples only from the period after the peak T cell response. Among the donors, most were white British and more were female, and clonal diversity was possibly underestimated. Vaccine-associated CD4 TCRs spanned spike, dominant at 160-218 and 743-854. Baseline seropositivity characterized only a handful of AZD1222 recipients.

TCRdb's table, derived via immunoSEQ multiplex PCR, lists solely in-frame clones and lacks some. The sample has approximately 160,000 clones; roughly nine tenths are singletons. CDR3 length equals 14 residues. The V end was cut by 4 bases, the J end by 6 bases, with 16 bases between. Germline lookup yields CDR1 MDHEN and CDR2 SYDVKM. This clone has a single count. Its antigen is unidentified. The sample in question was peripheral blood, obtained on day 0 of AZD1222 vaccination. The sequence was collected from an adult in good health. The V gene is TRBV28, the J gene TRBJ2-7; TRBD2 is a possible D gene (6 bases). The CDR3 sequence: CASSSHQVGGEQYF. The CDR3 nucleotides read TGTGCCAGCAGTTCCCACCAGGTGGGAGGCGAGCAGTACTTC.